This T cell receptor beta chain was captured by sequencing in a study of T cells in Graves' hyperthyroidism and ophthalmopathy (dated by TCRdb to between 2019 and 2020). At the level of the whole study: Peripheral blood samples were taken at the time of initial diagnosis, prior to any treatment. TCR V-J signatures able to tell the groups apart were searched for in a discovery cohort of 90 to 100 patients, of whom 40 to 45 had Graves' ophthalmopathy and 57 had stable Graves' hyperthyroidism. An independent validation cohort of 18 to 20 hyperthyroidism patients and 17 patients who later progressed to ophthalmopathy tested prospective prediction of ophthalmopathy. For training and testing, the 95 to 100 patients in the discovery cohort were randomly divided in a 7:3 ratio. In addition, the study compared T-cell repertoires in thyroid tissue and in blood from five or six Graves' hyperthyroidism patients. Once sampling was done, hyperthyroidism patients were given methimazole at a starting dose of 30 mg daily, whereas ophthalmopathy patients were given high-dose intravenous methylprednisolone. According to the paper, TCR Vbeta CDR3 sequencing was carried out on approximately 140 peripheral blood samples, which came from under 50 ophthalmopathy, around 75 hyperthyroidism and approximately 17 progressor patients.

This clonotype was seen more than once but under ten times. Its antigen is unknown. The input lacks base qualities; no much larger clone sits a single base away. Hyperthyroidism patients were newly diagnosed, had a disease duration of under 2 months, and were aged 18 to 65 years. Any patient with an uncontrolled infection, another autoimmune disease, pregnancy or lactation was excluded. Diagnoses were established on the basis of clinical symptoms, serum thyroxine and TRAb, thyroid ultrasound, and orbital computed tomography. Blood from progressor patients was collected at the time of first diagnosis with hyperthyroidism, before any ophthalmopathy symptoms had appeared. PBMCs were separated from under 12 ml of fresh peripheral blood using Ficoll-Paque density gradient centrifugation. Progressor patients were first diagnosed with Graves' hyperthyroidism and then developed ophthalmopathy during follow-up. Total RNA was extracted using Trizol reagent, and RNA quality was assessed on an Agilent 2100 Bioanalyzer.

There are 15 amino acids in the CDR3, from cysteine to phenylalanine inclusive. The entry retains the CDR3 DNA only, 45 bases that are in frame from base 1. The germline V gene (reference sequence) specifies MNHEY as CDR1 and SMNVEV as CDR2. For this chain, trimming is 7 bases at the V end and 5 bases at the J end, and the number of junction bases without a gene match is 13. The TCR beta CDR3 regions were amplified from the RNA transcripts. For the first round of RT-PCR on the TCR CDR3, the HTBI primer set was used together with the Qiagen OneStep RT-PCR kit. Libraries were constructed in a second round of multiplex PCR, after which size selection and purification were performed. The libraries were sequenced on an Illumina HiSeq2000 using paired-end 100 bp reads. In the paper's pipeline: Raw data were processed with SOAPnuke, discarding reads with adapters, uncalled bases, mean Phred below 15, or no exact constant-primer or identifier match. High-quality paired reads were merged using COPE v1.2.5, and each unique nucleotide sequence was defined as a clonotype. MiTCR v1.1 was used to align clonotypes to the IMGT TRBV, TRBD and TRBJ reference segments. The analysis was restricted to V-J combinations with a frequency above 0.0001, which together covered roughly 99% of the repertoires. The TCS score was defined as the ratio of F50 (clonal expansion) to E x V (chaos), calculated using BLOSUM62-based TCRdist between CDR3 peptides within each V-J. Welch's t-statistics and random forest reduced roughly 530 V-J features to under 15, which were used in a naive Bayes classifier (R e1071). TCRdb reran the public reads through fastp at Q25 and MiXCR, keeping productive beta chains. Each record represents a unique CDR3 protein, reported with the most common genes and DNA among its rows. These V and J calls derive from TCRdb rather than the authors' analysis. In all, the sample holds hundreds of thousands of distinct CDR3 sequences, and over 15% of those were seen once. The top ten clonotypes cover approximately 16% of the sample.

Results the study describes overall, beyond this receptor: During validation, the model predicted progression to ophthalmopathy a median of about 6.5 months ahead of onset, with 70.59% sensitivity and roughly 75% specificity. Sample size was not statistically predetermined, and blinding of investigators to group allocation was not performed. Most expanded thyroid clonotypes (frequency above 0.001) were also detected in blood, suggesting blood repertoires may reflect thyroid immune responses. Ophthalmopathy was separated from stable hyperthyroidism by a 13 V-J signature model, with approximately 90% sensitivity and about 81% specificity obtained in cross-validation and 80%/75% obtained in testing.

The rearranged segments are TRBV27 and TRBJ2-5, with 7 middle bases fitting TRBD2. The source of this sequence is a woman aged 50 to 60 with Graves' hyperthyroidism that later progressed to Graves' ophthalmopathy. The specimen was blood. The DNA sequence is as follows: TGTGCCAGCACCTCGGGGGGATCCCGCTGGGAGACCCAGTACTTC. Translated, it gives CASTSGGSRWETQYF.